These T cell receptor beta chains were read from a single sample in a study of memory CD4+ T cells and cytomegalovirus serostatus. Sequencing used immunoSEQ multiplex PCR; TCRdb keeps in-frame clones, though not all of them. The sample has around 50,000 clones, around 80% seen once. The sequenced sample consisted of memory CD4+ T cells from blood. Receptors originate from an adult in good health and CMV-seronegative. Both conserved end residues are part of each CDR3. Fields, in order: clone size, D gene, J gene, V gene, CDR3 protein, CDR3 DNA. The D gene is left open where the match is weak. Size is omitted from some rows. Given values are once, few, many or a class for expanded clones.

. | . | TRBJ2-7 | TRBV28 | CASTPRARGPYEQYF | TGTGCCAGCACTCCGAGAGCAAGAGGCCCCTACGAGCAGTACTTC
. | . | TRBJ1-5 | TRBV18 | CASSDQGTLVPQHF | TGTGCCAGCTCAGACCAGGGCACGTTGGTCCCCCAGCATTTT
. | . | TRBJ1-1 | TRBV11-2 | CASSSTTREAFF | TGTGCCAGCAGCTCCACTACACGTGAAGCTTTCTTT
few | TRBD1 | TRBJ1-4 | TRBV7-9 | CASSFSSGTGEEKLFF | TGTGCCAGCAGCTTTAGTTCCGGGACAGGGGAAGAAAAACTGTTTTTT
. | . | TRBJ1-4 | TRBV15 | CATSSLGSQGKGKLFF | TGTGCCACCAGCAGTTTAGGTAGTCAGGGGAAGGGAAAACTGTTTTTT
. | TRBD2 | TRBJ2-2 | TRBV28 | CASITSGRGTGELFF | TGTGCCAGCATTACTAGCGGGAGAGGTACCGGGGAGCTGTTTTTT
. | . | TRBJ2-4 | TRBV5-5 | CASRPKGVIGKNIQYF | TGTGCCAGCAGGCCAAAAGGGGTGATCGGCAAAAACATTCAGTACTTC
. | . | TRBJ2-1 | TRBV2 | CASSERGSSYNEQFF | TGTGCCAGCAGTGAACGGGGGAGCTCCTACAATGAGCAGTTCTTC
. | . | TRBJ2-7 | TRBV7-6 | CASSPRLAAYEQYF | TGTGCCAGCAGCCCCCGGTTAGCGGCTTACGAGCAGTACTTC
few | . | TRBJ2-5 | TRBV7-9 | CASIGGLRGKETQYF | TGTGCCAGCATAGGAGGCCTTAGAGGGAAAGAGACCCAGTACTTC
few | . | TRBJ1-1 | TRBV6-6 | CASSYGLKNTEAFF | TGTGCCAGCAGTTACGGTCTCAAGAACACTGAAGCTTTCTTT
. | . | TRBJ1-2 | TRBV5-6 | CASNVQGRRGGYTF | TGTGCCAGCAACGTCCAGGGGCGCCGCGGGGGCTACACCTTC
. | TRBD1 | TRBJ1-2 | TRBV5-4 | CASSPGQGRNYGYTF | TGTGCCAGCAGCCCGGGACAGGGCCGTAACTATGGCTACACCTTC
. | . | TRBJ2-7 | TRBV27 | CASSLSPDRLEQYF | TGTGCCAGCAGTTTATCACCGGACAGACTCGAGCAGTACTTC
few | . | TRBJ1-5 | TRBV28 | CASSLIWAGEPQHF | TGTGCCAGCAGTTTAATTTGGGCGGGTGAGCCCCAGCATTTT
. | . | TRBJ2-7 | TRBV7-9 | CASSLGQGGQYEQYF | TGTGCCAGCAGCTTAGGGCAAGGGGGGCAATACGAGCAGTACTTC
. | . | TRBJ2-3 | TRBV19 | CASSRTDTQYF | TGTGCCAGTAGCCGCACAGATACGCAGTATTTT
. | TRBD1 | TRBJ1-1 | TRBV2 | CARIGQGGWNTEAFF | TGTGCCAGAATTGGACAGGGCGGTTGGAACACTGAAGCTTTCTTT
. | . | TRBJ2-7 | TRBV4-1 | CASSQDMAQGIRYEQYF | TGCGCCAGCAGCCAAGATATGGCGCAGGGGATTAGGTACGAGCAGTACTTC
. | . | TRBJ1-2 | TRBV28 | CASSPNIYGYTF | TGTGCCAGCAGCCCTAACATCTATGGCTACACCTTC
. | . | TRBJ2-7 | TRBV14 | CASSPKGVKQYF | TGTGCCAGCAGCCCAAAAGGGGTTAAGCAGTACTTC
. | . | TRBJ2-1 | TRBV27 | CASRGSFAGEQFF | TGTGCCAGCAGGGGAAGTTTTGCCGGGGAGCAGTTCTTC
. | . | TRBJ2-3 | TRBV5-5 | CASSLGPTDTQYF | TGTGCCAGCAGCTTGGGGCCGACAGATACGCAGTATTTT